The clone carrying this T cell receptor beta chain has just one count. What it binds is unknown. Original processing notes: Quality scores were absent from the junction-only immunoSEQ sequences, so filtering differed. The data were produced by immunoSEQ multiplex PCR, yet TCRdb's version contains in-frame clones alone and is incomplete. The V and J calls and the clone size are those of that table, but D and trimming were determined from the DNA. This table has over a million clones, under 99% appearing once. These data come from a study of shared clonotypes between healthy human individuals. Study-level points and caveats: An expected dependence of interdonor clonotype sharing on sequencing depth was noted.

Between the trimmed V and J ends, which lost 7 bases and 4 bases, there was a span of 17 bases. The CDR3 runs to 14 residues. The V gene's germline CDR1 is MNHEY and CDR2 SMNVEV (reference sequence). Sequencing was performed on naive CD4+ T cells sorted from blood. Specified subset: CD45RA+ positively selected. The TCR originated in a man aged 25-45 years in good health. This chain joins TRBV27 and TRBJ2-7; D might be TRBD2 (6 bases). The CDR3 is CASMEGVSGYEQYF. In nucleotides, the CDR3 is TGTGCCAGCATGGAGGGAGTTTCGGGATACGAGCAGTACTTC.